The entry below describes one T cell receptor beta chain. Trimming cost V 6 bases and J 9 bases, with 21 bases left between them. Germline values: CDR1 MNHEY, CDR2 SMNVEV (reference sequence). The CDR3 has 16 residues. Participants came from about 23 US areas, aged roughly 18 to 90 years. The sample belongs to a study of blood T cell repertoires in COVID-19. In the original workflow: It was from reference gene primer amplification that nucleated cell counts were estimated. The protocol was immunoSEQ multiplex PCR, while the TCRdb copy is restricted to in-frame clones and leaves out a portion. V and J calls and clone size are given by that table; D and trimming were obtained from the DNA. Altogether roughly 380,000 clones are present, more than 70% being singletons, with the ten largest covering under 1.2%.

The TCR sequence derives from a young woman who had been exposed to COVID-19. Sequencing used PBMCs or T cells enriched from blood (not recorded which). The rearrangement uses TRBV27 and TRBJ1-6; D gene uncertain. The CDR3 spells CASRLLMTGEGSPLHF. CDR3 coding DNA: TGTGCCAGCAGGTTACTTATGACCGGGGAAGGTTCACCCCTCCACTTT.